The 3 T cell receptor beta chains below come from one sample, sequenced in a study of CD8 T cells in Susac syndrome. RNA totalling about 0.45 to 1 ug underwent reverse transcription with random hexamers. In TCRdb, the immunoSEQ multiplex PCR reads were re-called with MiXCR into one record per CDR3 protein. The sample consists of about 240,000 distinct CDR3 sequences, 96% of them appearing once. Sequencing was performed on CD4+ T cells from PBMCs. Every receptor here comes from a human donor with Susac syndrome.

The chain uses TRBV15 and TRBJ2-1; D ambiguous. CDR1 is LNHNV and CDR2 is YYDKDF in the germline V gene (reference sequence). The V gene lost 5 bases and the J gene lost 0 bases, with 11 bases spanning the gap. The CDR3 is 15 residues long. CDR3 residues: CATSLGMSSYNEQFF. CDR3 DNA: TGTGCCACCAGCTTAGGAATGAGCTCCTACAATGAGCAGTTCTTC. The full variable domain, its missing parts supplied by reference TRBV15 and TRBJ2-1, is DAMVIQNPRYQVTQFGKPVTLSCSQTLNHNVMYWYQQKSSQAPKLLFHYYDKDFNNEADTPDNFQSRRPNTSFCFLDIRSPGLGDTAMYLCATSLGMSSYNEQFFGPGTRLTVL.

CDR3 in amino acids: CASSLLWGEQFF. The CDR3 DNA reads as TGTGCCAGCAGTTTATTGTGGGGTGAGCAGTTCTTC. This chain joins TRBV12-3 or TRBV12-4 and TRBJ2-1; D unclear. Trimming removed 2 bases at V and 9 bases at J, with 8 bases between. The CDR3 has 12 residues.

The chain has TRBV7-9 and TRBJ2-7; the D is unclear. Germline-derived CDR1 and CDR2 are SEHNR and FQNEAQ (reference sequence). Trimming took 5 bases from V and 6 from J, leaving 8 bases between them. CDR3 length equals 11 residues. The CDR3, as DNA: TGTGCCAGCAGCCCCATTAGCGAGCAGTACTTC. Encoded protein: CASSPISEQYF.